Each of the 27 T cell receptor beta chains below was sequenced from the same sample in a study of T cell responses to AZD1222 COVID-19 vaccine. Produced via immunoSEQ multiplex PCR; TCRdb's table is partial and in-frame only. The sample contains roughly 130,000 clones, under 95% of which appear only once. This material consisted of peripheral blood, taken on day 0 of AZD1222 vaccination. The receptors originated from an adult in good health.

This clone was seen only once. The CDR3 DNA follows: TGCGCCACTGAAGGAGGGACAGTTGGGATGAACACTGAAGCTTTCTTT. Translated: CATEGGTVGMNTEAFF. The chain has TRBV10-1 and TRBJ1-1; 7 positions match TRBD1. The CDR3 loop spans 16 amino acids. Germline CDR1 WNHNN, CDR2 SYGVQD (reference sequence). With V trimmed by 10 bases and J by 0 bases, 14 bases remained unmatched.

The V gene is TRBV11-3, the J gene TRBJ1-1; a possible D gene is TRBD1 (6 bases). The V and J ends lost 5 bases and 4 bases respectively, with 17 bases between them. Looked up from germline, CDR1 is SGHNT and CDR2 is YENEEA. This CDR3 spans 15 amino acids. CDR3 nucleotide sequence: TGTGCCAGCAGCGCCGGGGGGCGGGTTGGCACTGAAGCTTTCTTT. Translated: CASSAGGRVGTEAFF.

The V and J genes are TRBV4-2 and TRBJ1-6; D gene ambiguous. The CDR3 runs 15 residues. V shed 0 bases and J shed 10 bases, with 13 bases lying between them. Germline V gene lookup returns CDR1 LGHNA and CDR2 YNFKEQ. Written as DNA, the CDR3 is TGTGCCAGCAGCCAAGACCTTGAGGTACTCTCACCCCTCCACTTT. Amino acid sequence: CASSQDLEVLSPLHF.

Here the CDR3 DNA reads TGTGCCAGCAACCAGGGGGTGGCTAAAAACATTCAGTACTTC. Amino acid sequence: CASNQGVAKNIQYF. The rearrangement uses TRBV7-2 and TRBJ2-4, with 7 bases identical to TRBD1. Germline-derived CDR1 and CDR2 are SGHTA and FQGNSA. The CDR3 extends over 14 amino acids. Unmatched junction bases numbered 7, after V lost 7 bases and J lost 4 bases.

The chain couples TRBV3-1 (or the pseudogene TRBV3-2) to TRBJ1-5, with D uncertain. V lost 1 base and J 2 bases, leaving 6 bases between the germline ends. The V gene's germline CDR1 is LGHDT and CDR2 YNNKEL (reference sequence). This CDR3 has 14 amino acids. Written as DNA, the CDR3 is TGTGCCAGCAGCCAAGCCCACGGCAATCAGCCCCAGCATTTT. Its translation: CASSQAHGNQPQHF.

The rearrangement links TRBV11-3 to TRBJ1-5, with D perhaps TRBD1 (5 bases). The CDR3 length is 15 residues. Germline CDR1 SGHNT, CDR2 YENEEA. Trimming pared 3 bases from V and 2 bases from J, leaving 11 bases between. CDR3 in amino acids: CASSLGRGGNQPQHF. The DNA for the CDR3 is TGTGCCAGCAGCTTGGGACGGGGGGGCAATCAGCCCCAGCATTTT.

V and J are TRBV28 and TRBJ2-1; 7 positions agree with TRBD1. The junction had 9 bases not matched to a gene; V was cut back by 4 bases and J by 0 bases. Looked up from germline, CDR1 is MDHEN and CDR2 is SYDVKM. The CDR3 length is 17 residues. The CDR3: CASSSRQGLSSYNEQFF. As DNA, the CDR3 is TGTGCCAGCAGTTCCCGACAGGGCCTAAGCTCCTACAATGAGCAGTTCTTC.

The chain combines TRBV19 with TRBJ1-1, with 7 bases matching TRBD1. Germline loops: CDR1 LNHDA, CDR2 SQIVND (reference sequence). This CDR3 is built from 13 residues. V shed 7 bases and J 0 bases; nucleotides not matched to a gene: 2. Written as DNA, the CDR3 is TGTGCCAGTACGGGGACAGTGAACACTGAAGCTTTCTTT. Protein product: CASTGTVNTEAFF.

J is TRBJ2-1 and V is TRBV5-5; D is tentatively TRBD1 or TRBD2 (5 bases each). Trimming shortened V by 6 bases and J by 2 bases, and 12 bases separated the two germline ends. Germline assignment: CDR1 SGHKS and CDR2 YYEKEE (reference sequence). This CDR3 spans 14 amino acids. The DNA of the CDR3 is TGTGCCAGCACCGGGGACGGGACCTACAATGAGCAGTTCTTC. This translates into CASTGDGTYNEQFF.

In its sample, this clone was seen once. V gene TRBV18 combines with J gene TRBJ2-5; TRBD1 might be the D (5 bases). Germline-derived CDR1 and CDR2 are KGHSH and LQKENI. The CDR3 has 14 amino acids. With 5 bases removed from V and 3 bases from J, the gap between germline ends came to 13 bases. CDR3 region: CASSSGFAEETQYF. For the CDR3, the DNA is TGTGCCAGCTCATCAGGGTTTGCCGAAGAGACCCAGTACTTC. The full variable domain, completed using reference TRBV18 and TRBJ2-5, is NAGVMQNPRHLVRRRGQEARLRCSPMKGHSHVYWYRQLPEEGLKFMVYLQKENIIDESGMPKERFSAEFPKEGPSILRIQQVVRGDSAAYFCASSSGFAEETQYFGPGTRLLVL.

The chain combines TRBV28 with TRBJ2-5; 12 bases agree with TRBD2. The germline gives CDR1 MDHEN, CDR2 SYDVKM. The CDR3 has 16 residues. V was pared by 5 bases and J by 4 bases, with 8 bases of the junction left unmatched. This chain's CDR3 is CASSKRLAGVGETQYF. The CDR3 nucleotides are TGTGCCAGCAGTAAACGACTAGCGGGAGTGGGAGAGACCCAGTACTTC.

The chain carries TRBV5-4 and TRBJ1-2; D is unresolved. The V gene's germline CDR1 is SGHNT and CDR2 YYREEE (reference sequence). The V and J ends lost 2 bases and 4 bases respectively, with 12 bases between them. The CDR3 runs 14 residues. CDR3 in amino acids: CASSLVRLGYGYTF. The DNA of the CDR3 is TGTGCCAGCAGCTTAGTAAGGCTGGGCTATGGCTACACCTTC.

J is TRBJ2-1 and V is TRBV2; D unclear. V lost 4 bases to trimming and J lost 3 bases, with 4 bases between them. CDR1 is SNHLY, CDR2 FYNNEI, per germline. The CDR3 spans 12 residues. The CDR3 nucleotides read TGTGCCAGCAGTGTACTCTACAATGAGCAGTTCTTC. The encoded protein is CASSVLYNEQFF.

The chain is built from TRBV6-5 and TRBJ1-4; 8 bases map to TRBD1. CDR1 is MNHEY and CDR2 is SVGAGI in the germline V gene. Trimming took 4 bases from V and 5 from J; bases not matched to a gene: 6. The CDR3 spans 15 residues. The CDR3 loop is CASSSRGLLNEKLFF. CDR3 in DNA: TGTGCCAGCAGTTCCAGGGGGCTTTTAAATGAAAAACTGTTTTTT.

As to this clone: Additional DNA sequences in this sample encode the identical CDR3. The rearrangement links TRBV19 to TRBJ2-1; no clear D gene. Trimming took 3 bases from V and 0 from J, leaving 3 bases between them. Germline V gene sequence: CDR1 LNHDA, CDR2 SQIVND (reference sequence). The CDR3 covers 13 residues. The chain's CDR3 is CASSIGSYNEQFF. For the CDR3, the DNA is TGTGCCAGTAGTATCGGCTCCTACAATGAGCAGTTCTTC.

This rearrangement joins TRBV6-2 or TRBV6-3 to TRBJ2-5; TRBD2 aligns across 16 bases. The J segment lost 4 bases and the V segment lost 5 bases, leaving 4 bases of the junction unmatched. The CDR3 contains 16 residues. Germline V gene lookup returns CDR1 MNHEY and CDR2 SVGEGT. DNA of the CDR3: TGTGCCAGCAGTCTGGGGACTAGCGGGGGGGCAGAGACCCAGTACTTC. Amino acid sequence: CASSLGTSGGAETQYF.

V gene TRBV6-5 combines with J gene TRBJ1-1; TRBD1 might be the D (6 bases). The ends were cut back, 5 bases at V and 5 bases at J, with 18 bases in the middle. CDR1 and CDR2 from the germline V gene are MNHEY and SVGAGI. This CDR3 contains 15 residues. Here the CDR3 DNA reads TGTGCCAGCAGTAGCCGGGACAAGGGATTTACTGAAGCTTTCTTT. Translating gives CASSSRDKGFTEAFF.

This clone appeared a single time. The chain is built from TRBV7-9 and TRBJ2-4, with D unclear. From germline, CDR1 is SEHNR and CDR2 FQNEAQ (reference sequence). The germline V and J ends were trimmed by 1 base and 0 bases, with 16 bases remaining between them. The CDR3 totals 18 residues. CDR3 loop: CASSLGVWRSLAKNIQYF. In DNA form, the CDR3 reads TGTGCCAGCAGCTTAGGAGTATGGAGATCATTAGCCAAAAACATTCAGTACTTC.

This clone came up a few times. This CDR3 is CASSKDPDRLEQYF. The DNA for the CDR3 is TGTGCCAGCAGCAAGGACCCTGACAGGCTCGAGCAGTACTTC. The chain is built from TRBV5-4 and TRBJ2-7; maybe TRBD1 (6 bases). This CDR3 is built from 14 residues. Germline loops: CDR1 SGHNT, CDR2 YYREEE (reference sequence). Trimming removed 4 bases at V and 6 bases at J, with 17 bases between.

In nucleotides, the CDR3 is TGTGCCAGCAGCGTAGTTGGCCCAAGTCCGGGACAGCAAACAGATACGCAGTATTTT. As protein: CASSVVGPSPGQQTDTQYF. This chain joins TRBV9 and TRBJ2-3; the match to TRBD1 covers 7 bases. V was clipped by 0 bases and J by 3 bases; unmatched bases: 16. The CDR3 has 19 residues. Germline loops: CDR1 SGDLS, CDR2 YYNGEE.

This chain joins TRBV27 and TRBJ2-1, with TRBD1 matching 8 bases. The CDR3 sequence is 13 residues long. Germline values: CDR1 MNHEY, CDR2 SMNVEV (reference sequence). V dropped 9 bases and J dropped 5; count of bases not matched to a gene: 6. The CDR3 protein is CARRQGRNNEQFF. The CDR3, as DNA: TGTGCCAGGCGACAGGGGAGAAACAATGAGCAGTTCTTC.

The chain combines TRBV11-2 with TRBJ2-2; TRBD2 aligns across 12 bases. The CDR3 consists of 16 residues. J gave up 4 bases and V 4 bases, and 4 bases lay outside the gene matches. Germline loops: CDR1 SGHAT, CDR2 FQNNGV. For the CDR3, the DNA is TGTGCCAGCAGCTCCCTAGCGGGAGGGGTCACCGGGGAGCTGTTTTTT. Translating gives CASSSLAGGVTGELFF.

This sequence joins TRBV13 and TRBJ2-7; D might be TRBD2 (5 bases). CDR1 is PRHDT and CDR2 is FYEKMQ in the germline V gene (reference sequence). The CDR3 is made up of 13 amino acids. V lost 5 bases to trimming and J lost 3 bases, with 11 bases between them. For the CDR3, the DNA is TGTGCCAGCAGCCTCCGGACTGGCTACGAGCAGTACTTC. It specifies CASSLRTGYEQYF.

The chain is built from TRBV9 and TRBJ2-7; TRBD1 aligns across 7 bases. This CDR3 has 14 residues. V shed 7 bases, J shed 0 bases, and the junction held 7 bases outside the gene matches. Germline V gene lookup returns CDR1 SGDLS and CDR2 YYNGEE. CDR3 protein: CASSRGTASYEQYF. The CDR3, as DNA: TGTGCCAGCTCCAGGGGGACAGCCTCCTACGAGCAGTACTTC.

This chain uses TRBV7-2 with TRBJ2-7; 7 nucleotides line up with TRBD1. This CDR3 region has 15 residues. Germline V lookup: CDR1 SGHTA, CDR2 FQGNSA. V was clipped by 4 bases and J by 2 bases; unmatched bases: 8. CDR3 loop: CASSYFTGATYEQYF. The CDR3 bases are TGTGCCAGCAGCTACTTTACAGGGGCCACCTACGAGCAGTACTTC.

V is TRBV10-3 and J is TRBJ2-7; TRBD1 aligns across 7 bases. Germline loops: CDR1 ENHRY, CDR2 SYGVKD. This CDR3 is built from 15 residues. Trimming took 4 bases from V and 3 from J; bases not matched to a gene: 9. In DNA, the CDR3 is TGTGCCATCAGTGCGGAAGACAGGGTCGTCTACGAGCAGTACTTC. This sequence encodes CAISAEDRVVYEQYF.

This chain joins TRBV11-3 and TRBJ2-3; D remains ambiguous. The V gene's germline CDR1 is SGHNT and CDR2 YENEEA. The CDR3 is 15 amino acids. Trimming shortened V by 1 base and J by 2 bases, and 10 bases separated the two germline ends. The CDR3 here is CASSLGLLFTDTQYF. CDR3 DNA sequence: TGTGCCAGCAGCTTAGGGCTCCTTTTCACAGATACGCAGTATTTT.